A single TCR beta chain is shown here with its context. This record belongs to a study of shared clonotypes between healthy human individuals. Generated by immunoSEQ multiplex PCR, the TCRdb table keeps only in-frame clones and is missing some. In the table there are roughly 400,000 clones, about 96% of which are singletons. The receptor was derived from a man aged 25-45 years in good health. Sequencing was done on a sample of memory CD8+ T cells sorted from blood. As to subset: CD45RO+ cells pooled with CCR7-negative TemRA cells.

The CDR3 sequence: CASSGDFLIGNEQFF. In DNA form, the CDR3 reads TGTGCCAGCAGTGGGGACTTTCTCATCGGCAATGAGCAGTTCTTC. The rearrangement links TRBV2 to TRBJ2-1, with a tentative D call TRBD2 (6 bases). V lost 4 bases and J 6 bases, leaving 16 bases between the germline ends. There are 15 residues in the CDR3. Germline CDR1 reads SNHLY; CDR2 reads FYNNEI.